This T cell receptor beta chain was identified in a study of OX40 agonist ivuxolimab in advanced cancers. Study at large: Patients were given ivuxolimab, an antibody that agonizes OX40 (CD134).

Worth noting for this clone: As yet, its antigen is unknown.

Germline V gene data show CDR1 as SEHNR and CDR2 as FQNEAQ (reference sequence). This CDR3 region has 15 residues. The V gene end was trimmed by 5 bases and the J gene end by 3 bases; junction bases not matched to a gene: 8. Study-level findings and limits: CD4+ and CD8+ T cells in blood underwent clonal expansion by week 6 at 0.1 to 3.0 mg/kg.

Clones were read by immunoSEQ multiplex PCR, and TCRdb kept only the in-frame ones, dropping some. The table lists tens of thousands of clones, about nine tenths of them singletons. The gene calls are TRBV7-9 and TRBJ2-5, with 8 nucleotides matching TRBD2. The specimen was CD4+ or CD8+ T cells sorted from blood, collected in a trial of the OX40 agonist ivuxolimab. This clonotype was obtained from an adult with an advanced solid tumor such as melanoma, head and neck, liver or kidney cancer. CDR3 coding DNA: TGTGCCAGCAGCGTGTGGTCGGGGGGGGAAGAGACCCAGTACTTC. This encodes CASSVWSGGEETQYF.